This TCR beta chain came from a study of shared clonotypes between healthy human individuals. Study-level results: Lower generation probabilities were found for non-shared clonotypes than for those shared by all four donors. An anticipated effect of sequencing depth on clonotype sharing among donors was recognized.

CD45RO-negative, CCR7-positively selected cells formed the naive CD8 fraction, excluding terminally differentiated effector memory CD45RA+ cells. Only in-frame clones appear in the TCRdb table, and some are missing; sequencing was by immunoSEQ multiplex PCR. In the table there are approximately 840,000 clones, roughly 96% of which are singletons. The V gene lost 0 bases and the J gene lost 6 bases, with 8 bases spanning the gap. From germline, CDR1 is SQVTM and CDR2 ANQGSEA. The CDR3 covers 13 residues. With respect to this clone: The antigen is not known.

The sequenced material came from naive CD8+ T cells sorted from blood. The origin of this receptor is a man aged 25 to 40 in good health. The chain joins TRBV29-1 to TRBJ2-2; D call uncertain. The CDR3 DNA is TGCAGCGTTGAAGAGAGAGAGCCCGGGGAGCTGTTTTTT. Its translation: CSVEEREPGELFF.